Sequencing of this T cell receptor (beta chain) was carried out in a study of shared clonotypes between healthy human individuals. General study findings and limits: Researchers found naive subsets generally carried larger estimated richness than memory subsets. Generation probabilities were higher for clonotypes shared across all four sorted-subset donors than for unshared ones.

Points on this clone: Antigen specificity is unknown.

The repertoire was sequenced with immunoSEQ multiplex PCR; TCRdb's copy has only in-frame clones and lacks some. Among 1 million to 1.3 million clones listed, around 78% were seen once. Germline lookup yields CDR1 MRHNA and CDR2 SNTAGT. The CDR3 contains 17 residues. The trim removed 6 bases at V and 3 bases at J, leaving 16 bases unmatched. The chain uses TRBV6-4 and TRBJ2-7, with 8 bases fitting TRBD1. The sequence came from a man aged 18 to 29 in good health. Some clones in this sample may be carry-over from other donors' samples. Material for sequencing was memory CD4+ T cells from PBMCs. Described subset: CD45RA-negative fraction. The CDR3 DNA is TGTGCCAGCAGGGGTCCACCAGACAGGGGCGACTGCTACGAGCAGTACTTC. It is translated as CASRGPPDRGDCYEQYF.